This TCR beta chain was captured in a study of T cells of healthy individuals. Using its own MiXCR run on the 5' RACE reads, TCRdb lists one record per CDR3 protein. Here the sample spans about 53,000 distinct CDR3 sequences, roughly 15% being singletons. Germline values: CDR1 LNHNV, CDR2 YYDKDF (reference sequence). V lost 0 bases and J 3 bases, leaving 12 bases between the germline ends. The CDR3 has 16 amino acids. The chain recombines TRBV15 with TRBJ1-5; D is perhaps TRBD1 (5 bases). This sequence originates from a human donor in good health. CDR3 protein: CATSREGQGVNQPQHF. In DNA form, the CDR3 reads TGTGCCACCAGCAGAGAAGGACAAGGGGTCAATCAGCCCCAGCATTTT. Using reference TRBV15 and TRBJ1-5 for the parts outside the CDR3, the full variable domain is DAMVIQNPRYQVTQFGKPVTLSCSQTLNHNVMYWYQQKSSQAPKLLFHYYDKDFNNEADTPDNFQSRRPNTSFCFLDIRSPGLGDTAMYLCATSREGQGVNQPQHFGDGTRLSIL.